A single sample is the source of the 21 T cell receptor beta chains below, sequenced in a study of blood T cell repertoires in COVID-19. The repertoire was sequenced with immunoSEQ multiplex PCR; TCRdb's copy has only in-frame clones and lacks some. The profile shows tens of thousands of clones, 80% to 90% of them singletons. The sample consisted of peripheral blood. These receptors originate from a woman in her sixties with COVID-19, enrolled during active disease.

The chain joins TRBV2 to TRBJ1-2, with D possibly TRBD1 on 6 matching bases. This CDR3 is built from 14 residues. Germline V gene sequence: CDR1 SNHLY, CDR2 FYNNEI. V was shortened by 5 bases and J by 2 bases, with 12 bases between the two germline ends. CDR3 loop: CASSPQGLNYGYTF. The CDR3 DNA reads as TGTGCCAGCAGTCCACAGGGACTAAACTATGGCTACACCTTC. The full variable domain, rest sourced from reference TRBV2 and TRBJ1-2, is EPEVTQTPSHQVTQMGQEVILRCVPISNHLYFYWYRQILGQKVEFLVSFYNNEISEKSEIFDDQFSVERPDGSNFTLKIRSTKLEDSAMYFCASSPQGLNYGYTFGSGTRLTVV.

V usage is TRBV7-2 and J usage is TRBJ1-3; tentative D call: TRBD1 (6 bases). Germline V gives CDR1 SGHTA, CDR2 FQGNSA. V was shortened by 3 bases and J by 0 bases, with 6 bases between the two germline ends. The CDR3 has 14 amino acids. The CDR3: CASSLGHSGNTIYF. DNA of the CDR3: TGTGCCAGCAGCTTGGGACACTCTGGAAACACCATATATTTT.

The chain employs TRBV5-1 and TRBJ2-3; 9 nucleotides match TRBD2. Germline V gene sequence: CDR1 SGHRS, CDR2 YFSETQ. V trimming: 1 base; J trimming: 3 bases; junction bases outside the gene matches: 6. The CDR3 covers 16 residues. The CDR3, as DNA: TGCGCCAGCAGCTTGATTAGCGGGAGTACTACAGATACGCAGTATTTT. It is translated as CASSLISGSTTDTQYF.

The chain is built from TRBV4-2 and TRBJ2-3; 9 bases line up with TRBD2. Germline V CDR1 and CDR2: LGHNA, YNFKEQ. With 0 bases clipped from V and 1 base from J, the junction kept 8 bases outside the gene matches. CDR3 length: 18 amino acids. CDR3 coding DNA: TGTGCCAGCAGCCAAGATCCGGCGGGGGGGTTGGGCACAGATACGCAGTATTTT. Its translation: CASSQDPAGGLGTDTQYF.

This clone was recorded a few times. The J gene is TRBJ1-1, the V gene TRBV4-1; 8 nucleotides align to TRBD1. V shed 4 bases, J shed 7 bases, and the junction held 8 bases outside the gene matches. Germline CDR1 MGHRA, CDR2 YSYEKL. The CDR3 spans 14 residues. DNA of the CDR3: TGCGCCAGCAGCCCCCTGACAGGGGTCCTTGAAGCTTTCTTT. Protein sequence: CASSPLTGVLEAFF.

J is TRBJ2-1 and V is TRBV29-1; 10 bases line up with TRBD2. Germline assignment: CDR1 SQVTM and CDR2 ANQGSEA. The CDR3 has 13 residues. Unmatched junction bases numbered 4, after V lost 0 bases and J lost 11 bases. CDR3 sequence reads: CSVEEEAGGQQFF. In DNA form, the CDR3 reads TGCAGCGTTGAAGAAGAAGCGGGAGGGCAGCAGTTCTTC.

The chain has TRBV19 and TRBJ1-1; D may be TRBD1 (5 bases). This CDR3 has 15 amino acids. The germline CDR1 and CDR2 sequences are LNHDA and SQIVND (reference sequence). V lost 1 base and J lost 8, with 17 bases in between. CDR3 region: CASSIVDSPSVEAFF. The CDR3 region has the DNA TGTGCCAGTAGTATAGTTGACAGCCCATCCGTAGAAGCTTTCTTT. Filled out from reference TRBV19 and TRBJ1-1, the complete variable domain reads DGGITQSPKYLFRKEGQNVTLSCEQNLNHDAMYWYRQDPGQGLRLIYYSQIVNDFQKGDIAEGYSVSREKKESFPLTVTSAQKNPTAFYLCASSIVDSPSVEAFFGQGTRLTVV.

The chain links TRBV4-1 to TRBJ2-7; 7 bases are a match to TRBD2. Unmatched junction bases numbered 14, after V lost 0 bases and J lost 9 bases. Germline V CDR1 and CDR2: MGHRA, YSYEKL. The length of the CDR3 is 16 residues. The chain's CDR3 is CASSQDPLAAPSGQYF. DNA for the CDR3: TGCGCCAGCAGCCAAGATCCCCTAGCGGCCCCATCCGGGCAGTACTTC.

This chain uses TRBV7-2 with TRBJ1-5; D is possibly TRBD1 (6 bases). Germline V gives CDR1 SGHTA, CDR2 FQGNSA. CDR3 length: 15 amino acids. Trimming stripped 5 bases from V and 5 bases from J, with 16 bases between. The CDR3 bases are TGTGCCAGCAGCCCCGAGCGGGGGCTCCATCAGCCCCAGCATTTT. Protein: CASSPERGLHQPQHF. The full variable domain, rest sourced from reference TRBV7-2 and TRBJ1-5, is GAGVSQSPSNKVTEKGKDVELRCDPISGHTALYWYRQSLGQGLEFLIYFQGNSAPDKSGLPSDRFSAERTGGSVSTLTIQRTQQEDSAVYLCASSPERGLHQPQHFGDGTRLSIL.

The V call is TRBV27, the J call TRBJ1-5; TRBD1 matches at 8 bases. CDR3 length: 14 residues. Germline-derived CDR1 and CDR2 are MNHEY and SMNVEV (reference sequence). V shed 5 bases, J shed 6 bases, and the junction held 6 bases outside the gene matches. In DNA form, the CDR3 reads TGTGCCAGCAGTCCGACAGGGGTTGTTCAGCCCCAGCATTTT. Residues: CASSPTGVVQPQHF.

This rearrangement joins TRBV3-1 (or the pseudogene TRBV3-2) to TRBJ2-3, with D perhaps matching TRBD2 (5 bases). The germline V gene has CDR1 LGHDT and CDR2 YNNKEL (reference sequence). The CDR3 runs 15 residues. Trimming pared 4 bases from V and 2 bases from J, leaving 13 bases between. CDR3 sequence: CASSRLETTTDTQYF. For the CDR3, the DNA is TGTGCCAGCAGCCGGCTAGAGACTACCACAGATACGCAGTATTTT.

CDR3 residues: CASSQESGLGGTNEKLFF. CDR3 sequence (DNA): TGCGCCAGCAGCCAAGAATCGGGTTTAGGGGGCACTAATGAAAAACTGTTTTTT. The chain is built from TRBV4-3 and TRBJ1-4, with 7 positions matching TRBD1. The CDR3 consists of 18 residues. The junction had 9 bases not matched to a gene; V was cut back by 0 bases and J by 2 bases. CDR1 LGHNA and CDR2 YSLEER come from the germline V gene.

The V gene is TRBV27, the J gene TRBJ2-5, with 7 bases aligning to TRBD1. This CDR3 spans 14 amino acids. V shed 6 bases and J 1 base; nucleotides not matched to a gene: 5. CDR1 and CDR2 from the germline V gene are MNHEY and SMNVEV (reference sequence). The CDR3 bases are TGTGCCAGCAGGACGGGACAGCTCCAAGAGACCCAGTACTTC. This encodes CASRTGQLQETQYF.

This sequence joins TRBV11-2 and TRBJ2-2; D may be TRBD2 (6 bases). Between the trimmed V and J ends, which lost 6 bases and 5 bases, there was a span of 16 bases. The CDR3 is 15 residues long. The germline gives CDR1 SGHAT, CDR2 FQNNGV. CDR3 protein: CASSSVGGETGELFF. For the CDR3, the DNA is TGTGCCAGCAGTTCGGTCGGCGGGGAGACCGGGGAGCTGTTTTTT.

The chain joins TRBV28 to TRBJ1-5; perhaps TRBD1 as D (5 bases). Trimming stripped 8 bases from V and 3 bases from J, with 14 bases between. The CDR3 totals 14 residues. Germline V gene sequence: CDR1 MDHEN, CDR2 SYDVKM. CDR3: CASHIRDFNQPQHF. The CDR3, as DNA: TGTGCCAGCCACATCCGGGACTTCAATCAGCCCCAGCATTTT. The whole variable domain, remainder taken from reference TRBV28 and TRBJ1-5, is DVKVTQSSRYLVKRTGEKVFLECVQDMDHENMFWYRQDPGLGLRLIYFSYDVKMKEKGDIPEGYSVSREKKERFSLILESASTNQTSMYLCASHIRDFNQPQHFGDGTRLSIL.

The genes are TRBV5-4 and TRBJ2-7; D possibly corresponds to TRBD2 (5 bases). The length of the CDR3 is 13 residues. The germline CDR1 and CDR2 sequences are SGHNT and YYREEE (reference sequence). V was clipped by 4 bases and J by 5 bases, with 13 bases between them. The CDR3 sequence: CASSLSSIHEQYF. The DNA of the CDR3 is TGTGCCAGCAGCCTTTCTAGCATCCACGAGCAGTACTTC.

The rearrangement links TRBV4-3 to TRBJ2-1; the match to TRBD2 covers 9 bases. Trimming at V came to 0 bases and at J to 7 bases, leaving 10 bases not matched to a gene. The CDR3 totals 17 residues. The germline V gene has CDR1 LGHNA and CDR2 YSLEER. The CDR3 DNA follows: TGCGCCAGCAGCCAAGAAGTAGCGGGAGCCCACAATAATGAGCAGTTCTTC. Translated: CASSQEVAGAHNNEQFF.

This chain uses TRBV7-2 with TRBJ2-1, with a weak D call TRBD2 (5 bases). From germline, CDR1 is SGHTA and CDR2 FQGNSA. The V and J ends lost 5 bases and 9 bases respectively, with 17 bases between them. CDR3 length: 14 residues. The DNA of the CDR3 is TGTGCCAGCAGCAAAGGACGGCCTAGCACTGAGCAGTTCTTC. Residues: CASSKGRPSTEQFF.

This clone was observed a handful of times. Here the CDR3 reads CASSYSKVGGYSLTF. The DNA for the CDR3 is TGTGCCAGCAGTTACTCGAAGGTGGGGGGGTACAGCCTCACCTTC. The chain couples TRBV6-5 to TRBJ1-2; maybe TRBD1 (5 bases). CDR3 size: 15 residues. With 0 bases removed from V and 13 bases from J, the gap between germline ends came to 21 bases. Germline lookup yields CDR1 MNHEY and CDR2 SVGAGI.

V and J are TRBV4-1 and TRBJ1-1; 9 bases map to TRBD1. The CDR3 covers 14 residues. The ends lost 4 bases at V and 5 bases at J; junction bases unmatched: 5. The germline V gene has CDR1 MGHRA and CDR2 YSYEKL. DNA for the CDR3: TGCGCCAGCAGCCGTGGACAGGGGTGGACTGAAGCTTTCTTT. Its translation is CASSRGQGWTEAFF.

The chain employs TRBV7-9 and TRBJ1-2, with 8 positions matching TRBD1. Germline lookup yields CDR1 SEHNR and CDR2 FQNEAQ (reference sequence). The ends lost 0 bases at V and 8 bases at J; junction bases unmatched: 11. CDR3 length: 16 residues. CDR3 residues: CASSLAGPGQGGGYTF. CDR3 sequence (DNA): TGTGCCAGCAGCTTAGCGGGGCCCGGACAGGGTGGAGGCTACACCTTC.